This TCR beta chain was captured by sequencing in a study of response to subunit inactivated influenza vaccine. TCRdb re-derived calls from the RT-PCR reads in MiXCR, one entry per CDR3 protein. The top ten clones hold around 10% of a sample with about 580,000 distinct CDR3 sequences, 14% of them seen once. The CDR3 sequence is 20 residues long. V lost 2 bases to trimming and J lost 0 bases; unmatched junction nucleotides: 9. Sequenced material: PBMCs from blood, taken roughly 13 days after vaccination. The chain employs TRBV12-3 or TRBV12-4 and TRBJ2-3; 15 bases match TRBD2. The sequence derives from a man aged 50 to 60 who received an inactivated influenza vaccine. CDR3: CASSLRQGLAGGTSTDTQYF. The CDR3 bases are TGTGCCAGCAGTTTACGGCAAGGACTAGCGGGAGGGACTAGCACAGATACGCAGTATTTT.